The rows below give T cell receptor beta chains drawn from one sample of a study of read filtering for tumor transcriptome and immune sequencing. MiXCR, applied by TCRdb to the reads, yields one record per CDR3 protein. The sample shows tens of thousands of distinct CDR3 sequences, 9.5% to 15% of them seen only once. Sequenced: a population of CD138-negative cells sorted from bone marrow. These TCRs come from a donor at least 40 years old with multiple myeloma. CDR3s include the opening cysteine and the closing phenylalanine or tryptophan. The order of the fields is clone size, J gene, D gene, V gene, CDR3 protein, CDR3 DNA. A D gene is named only where the DNA matches it firmly. Clone size is shown for a subset of rows, as once, few, many or a class of expanded clone.

>many|TRBJ1-1|TRBD1|TRBV12-3/TRBV12-4
CASSLGTATEAFF
TGTGCCAGCAGTCTGGGGACAGCCACTGAAGCTTTCTTT
>many|TRBJ1-2|NA|TRBV4-1
CASSQVGTVLGYTF
TGCGCCAGCAGCCAAGTGGGGACCGTTCTCGGCTACACCTTC
>many|TRBJ2-1|NA|TRBV10-3
CAISGLSGSSYNEQFF
TGTGCCATCAGTGGCTTGAGCGGTAGCTCCTACAATGAGCAGTTCTTC
>NA|TRBJ2-1|TRBD2|TRBV20-1
CSARGRASGSGQFF
TGCAGTGCTAGAGGTAGGGCTAGCGGGAGTGGGCAGTTCTTC
>few|TRBJ2-2|NA|TRBV12-5
CASVPPRSLNTGELFF
TGTGCTAGTGTCCCACCTCGATCCCTTAACACCGGGGAGCTGTTTTTT
>many|TRBJ1-1|NA|TRBV20-1
CSAFGGGNGGRAFF
TGCAGTGCCTTTGGGGGGGGCAATGGGGGGCGGGCTTTCTTT
>many|TRBJ2-1|TRBD2|TRBV28
CASSSGGLVGEQFF
TGTGCCAGCAGTTCGGGCGGACTAGTAGGAGAGCAGTTCTTC
>many|TRBJ2-1|NA|TRBV11-3
CASSSRDGESSYNEQFF
TGTGCCAGCAGCTCGCGGGACGGCGAGAGCTCCTACAATGAGCAGTTCTTC
>many|TRBJ1-4|NA|TRBV20-1
CSARDRAGLNEKLFF
TGCAGTGCTAGAGATAGGGCAGGGCTTAATGAAAAACTGTTTTTT
>many|TRBJ1-1|TRBD1|TRBV29-1
CSVDRGLGDTEAFF
TGCAGCGTGGACAGGGGGCTAGGGGACACTGAAGCTTTCTTT
>NA|TRBJ2-1|NA|TRBV30
CAWSAAGEQFF
TGTGCCTGGAGTGCCGCGGGGGAGCAGTTCTTC
>many|TRBJ2-7|NA|TRBV14
CASSPLDGYEQYF
TGTGCCAGCAGCCCTCTGGACGGCTACGAGCAGTACTTC
>many|TRBJ1-1|NA|TRBV7-8
CASSHRVFGARNTEAFF
TGTGCCAGCAGCCACCGGGTCTTCGGAGCGAGGAACACTGAAGCTTTCTTT
>many|TRBJ1-2|NA|TRBV30
CAWGDTGRIGYGYTF
TGTGCCTGGGGGGATACAGGCAGAATAGGCTATGGCTACACCTTC
>many|TRBJ1-2|NA|TRBV4-1
CASSQGNRRDYGYTF
TGCGCCAGCAGCCAAGGTAACCGCCGAGACTATGGCTACACCTTC
>many|TRBJ2-7|NA|TRBV27
CASSLTGNYEQYF
TGTGCCAGCAGTTTAACCGGGAACTACGAGCAGTACTTC
>many|TRBJ2-4|TRBD1|TRBV5-1
CASTDGTGGYQNIQYF
TGCGCCAGCACGGACGGCACAGGGGGCTATCAGAACATTCAGTACTTC
>many|TRBJ2-5|NA|TRBV15
CATSPRVWGEETQYF
TGTGCCACCAGCCCCCGGGTTTGGGGAGAGGAGACCCAGTACTTC
>many|TRBJ2-4|TRBD2|TRBV30
CAWSPGGRVAKNIQYF
TGTGCCTGGAGTCCCGGAGGGAGGGTAGCCAAAAACATTCAGTACTTC
>medium-sized|TRBJ2-1|NA|TRBV10-3
CAISEPTGARGSSYNEQFF
TGTGCCATCAGTGAGCCGACGGGAGCGCGTGGGAGCTCCTACAATGAGCAGTTCTTC
>many|TRBJ1-1|NA|TRBV10-3
CAISGRDLRMNTEAFF
TGTGCCATCAGTGGAAGGGACCTGCGCATGAACACTGAAGCTTTCTTT
>many|TRBJ1-5|TRBD1|TRBV7-2
CASSDDRGISSQHF
TGTGCCAGCAGCGACGACAGGGGTATTTCATCCCAGCATTTT
>many|TRBJ2-2|NA|TRBV29-1
CSVRENTGELFF
TGCAGCGTTCGGGAGAACACCGGGGAGCTGTTTTTT
>many|TRBJ2-2|NA|TRBV14
CASSQWRVENGELFF
TGTGCCAGCAGCCAATGGCGGGTCGAGAACGGGGAGCTGTTTTTT
>many|TRBJ2-7|TRBD2|TRBV19
CASSILAGYYEQYF
TGTGCCAGTAGTATACTAGCGGGCTACTACGAGCAGTACTTC
>many|TRBJ2-5|NA|TRBV6-2/TRBV6-3
CASSYSLSEETQYF
TGTGCCAGCAGTTACTCCCTTTCGGAAGAGACCCAGTACTTC
>many|TRBJ1-2|NA|TRBV20-1
CSAPRGGGDYGYTF
TGCAGTGCTCCCCGGGGAGGGGGAGACTATGGCTACACCTTC
>many|TRBJ2-3|TRBD1|TRBV9
CASSVGTGQITDTQYF
TGTGCCAGCAGCGTCGGAACGGGACAGATCACAGATACGCAGTATTTT
>few|TRBJ2-5|NA|TRBV12-3/TRBV12-4
CASSLSTGIPGQETQYF
TGTGCCAGCAGTTTATCAACCGGGATCCCAGGGCAGGAGACCCAGTACTTC
>many|TRBJ2-2|TRBD2|TRBV29-1
CSAGLAGGLAGELFF
TGCAGCGCCGGACTAGCGGGAGGATTAGCCGGGGAGCTGTTTTTT
>many|TRBJ2-7|NA|TRBV12-3/TRBV12-4
CASSFGVGEQYF
TGTGCCAGCAGTTTCGGGGTCGGCGAGCAGTACTTC
>many|TRBJ2-7|TRBD1|TRBV7-2
CASSLESQGAYEQYF
TGTGCCAGCAGCTTAGAAAGTCAGGGGGCCTACGAGCAGTACTTC
>many|TRBJ2-1|TRBD1|TRBV5-1
CASSGNSGGKNEQFF
TGCGCCAGCAGCGGCAACTCAGGGGGCAAGAATGAGCAGTTCTTC
>many|TRBJ1-1|TRBD1|TRBV29-1
CSVGTGGTEAFF
TGCAGCGTTGGGACAGGGGGGACTGAAGCTTTCTTT
>many|TRBJ2-7|NA|TRBV28
CASSYQGYSYEQYF
TGTGCCAGCAGTTATCAAGGGTACTCCTACGAGCAGTACTTC
>medium-sized|TRBJ2-1|NA|TRBV19
CASSQGVTRHEQFF
TGTGCCAGTAGTCAGGGAGTCACCCGACATGAGCAGTTCTTC
>many|TRBJ1-4|NA|TRBV7-9
CASSDREKLFF
TGTGCCAGCAGCGATAGAGAAAAACTGTTTTTT
>many|TRBJ2-5|TRBD2|TRBV6-1
CASSSTSGGETQYF
TGTGCCAGCAGTTCGACTAGCGGAGGGGAGACCCAGTACTTC
>many|TRBJ2-2|TRBD1|TRBV5-6
CASSLRDRGLSGELFF
TGTGCCAGCAGCTTACGGGACAGGGGGCTAAGCGGGGAGCTGTTTTTT
>many|TRBJ2-1|NA|TRBV7-6
CASSPGARGDKQFF
TGTGCCAGCAGCCCAGGGGCACGGGGGGATAAGCAGTTCTTC
>many|TRBJ1-1|NA|TRBV12-3/TRBV12-4
CASSYRRNTEAFF
TGTGCCAGCAGCTATCGAAGGAACACTGAAGCTTTCTTT
>many|TRBJ2-3|TRBD1|TRBV13
CASSPPLGQGLARADTQYF
TGTGCCAGCAGCCCACCGCTTGGACAGGGTCTAGCACGGGCCGATACGCAGTATTTT
>NA|TRBJ1-5|NA|TRBV4-3
CASSQGWTNTDTQHF
TGCGCCAGCAGCCAAGGGTGGACTAACACAGATACGCAGCATTTT
>many|TRBJ2-1|TRBD2|TRBV6-1
CASSDPSGRAWNEQFF
TGTGCCAGCAGTGATCCCAGCGGGAGGGCCTGGAATGAGCAGTTCTTC
>many|TRBJ2-1|TRBD2|TRBV20-1
CSAMTGTRPGDARNEQFF
TGCAGTGCTATGACCGGGACTAGACCGGGTGACGCCCGCAATGAGCAGTTCTTC
>many|TRBJ2-7|NA|TRBV11-1
CASSLVSTYEQYF
TGTGCCAGCAGCTTAGTTTCCACCTACGAGCAGTACTTC
>few|TRBJ1-5|NA|TRBV6-5
CASSYSYGVLWGNQPQHF
TGTGCCAGCAGTTACTCGTATGGGGTTCTCTGGGGCAATCAGCCCCAGCATTTT